Given below is one TCR beta chain in context. Its target is not known. Overlapping HIV-1 Gag 15-mer peptides at approximately 0.96 ug per peptide per mL were used. Responding CD4+ T cells were sorted by upregulation of both CD40 ligand and CD69. This entry comes from a study of persistence of HIV-infected CD4 T cells. Study-level information: Blood samples, up to 180 mL, came from multiple time points, except two leukapheresis donors sampled once.

Findings and limits, study-wide: Antigen-responding cells were enriched for degenerate expanded CDR3beta sequences. CMV- and Gag-responding cells had lower TCRbeta richness than CD3/CD28-responding cells.

The CDR3 covers 15 residues. V was cut by 5 bases and J by 2 bases, with 15 bases left in between. CDR1 and CDR2 (germline): MNHEY, SMNVEV (reference sequence). This was the immunoSEQ version 4 assay in survey mode. Template was genomic DNA at around 9.3 ng/uL, with up to roughly 1 ug used per sample. Profiled with immunoSEQ multiplex PCR; TCRdb holds only in-frame clones, not every one. Here the sample spans more than 8,500 clones, about four fifths being singletons. The sequencing used CD4+ T cells sorted from PBMCs after roughly 18-hour stimulation, collected from a patient who received antiretroviral therapy. This clonotype was obtained from an adult woman with HIV who was CMV-seropositive. V and J are TRBV27 and TRBJ1-1; D gene ambiguous. For the CDR3, the DNA is TGTGCCAGCAGTCGGAGGACTGGGGTTAACACTGAAGCTTTCTTT. This gives the protein CASSRRTGVNTEAFF.